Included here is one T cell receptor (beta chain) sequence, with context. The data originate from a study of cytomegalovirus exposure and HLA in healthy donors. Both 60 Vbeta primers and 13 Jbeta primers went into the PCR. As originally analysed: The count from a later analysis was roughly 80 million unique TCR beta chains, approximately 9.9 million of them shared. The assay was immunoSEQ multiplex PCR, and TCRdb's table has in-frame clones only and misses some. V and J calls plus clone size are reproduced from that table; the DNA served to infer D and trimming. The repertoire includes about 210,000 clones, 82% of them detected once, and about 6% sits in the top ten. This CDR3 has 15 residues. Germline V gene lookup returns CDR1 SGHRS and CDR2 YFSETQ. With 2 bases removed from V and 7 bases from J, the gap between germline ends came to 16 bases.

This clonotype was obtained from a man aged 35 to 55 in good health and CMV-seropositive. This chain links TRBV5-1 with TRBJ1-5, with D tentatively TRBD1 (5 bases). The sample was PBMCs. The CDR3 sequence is CASSLTAGGGQPQHF. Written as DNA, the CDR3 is TGCGCCAGCAGCTTAACAGCGGGGGGTGGCCAGCCCCAGCATTTT.